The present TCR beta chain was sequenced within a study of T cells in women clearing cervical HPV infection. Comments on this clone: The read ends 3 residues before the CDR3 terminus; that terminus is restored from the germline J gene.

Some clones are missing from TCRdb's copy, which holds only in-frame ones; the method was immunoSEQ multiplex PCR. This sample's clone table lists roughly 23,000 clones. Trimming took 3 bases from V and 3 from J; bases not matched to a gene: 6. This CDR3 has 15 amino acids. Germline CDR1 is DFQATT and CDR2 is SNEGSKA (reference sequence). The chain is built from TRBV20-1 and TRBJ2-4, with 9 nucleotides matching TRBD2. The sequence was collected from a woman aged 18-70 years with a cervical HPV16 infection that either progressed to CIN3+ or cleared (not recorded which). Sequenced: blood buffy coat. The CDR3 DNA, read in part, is TGCAGTGCTAGGAGCGGGAGGCTAAACAAAAACATT. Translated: CSARSGRLNKNI. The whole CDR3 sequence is CSARSGRLNKNIQYF.